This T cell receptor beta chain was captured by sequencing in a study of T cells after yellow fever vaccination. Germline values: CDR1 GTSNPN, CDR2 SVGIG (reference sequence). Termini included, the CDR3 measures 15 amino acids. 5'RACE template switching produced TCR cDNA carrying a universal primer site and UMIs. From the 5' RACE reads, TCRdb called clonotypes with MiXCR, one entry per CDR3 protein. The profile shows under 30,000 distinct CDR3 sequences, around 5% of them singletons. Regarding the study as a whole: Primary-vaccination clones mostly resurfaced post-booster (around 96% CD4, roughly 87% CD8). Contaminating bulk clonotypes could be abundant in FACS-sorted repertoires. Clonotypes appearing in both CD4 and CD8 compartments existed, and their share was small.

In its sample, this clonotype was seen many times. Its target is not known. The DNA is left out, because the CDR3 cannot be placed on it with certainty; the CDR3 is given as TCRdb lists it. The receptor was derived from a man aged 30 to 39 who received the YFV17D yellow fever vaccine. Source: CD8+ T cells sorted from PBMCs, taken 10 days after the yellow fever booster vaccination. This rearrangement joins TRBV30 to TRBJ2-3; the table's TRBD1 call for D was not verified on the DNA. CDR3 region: CAWSAAFGAGDTQYF.